This note documents a single TCR beta chain sequence. The data belong to a study of radiation and T cells in renal cell carcinoma. Clones were read by immunoSEQ multiplex PCR, and TCRdb kept only the in-frame ones, dropping some. The table includes about 49,000 clones, roughly 80% detected once. Time point in this sample: blood 2 weeks post-SBRT. Stated treatment: 15 Gy SBRT to primary tumor, nephrectomy 4 weeks later. Here the sequenced sample was blood, taken from a patient whose treatment included radiotherapy and nephrectomy. This TCR was recovered from a woman in her seventies with renal cell carcinoma.

The CDR3 is CASSGRGFQETQYF. The CDR3, as DNA: TGTGCCAGCAGCGGACGGGGGTTCCAAGAGACCCAGTACTTC. The chain employs TRBV13 and TRBJ2-5; tentatively, D is TRBD2 (6 bases). Between the trimmed V and J ends, which lost 5 bases and 1 base, there was a span of 11 bases. CDR3 length: 14 amino acids. Germline CDR1 and CDR2: PRHDT and FYEKMQ (reference sequence).